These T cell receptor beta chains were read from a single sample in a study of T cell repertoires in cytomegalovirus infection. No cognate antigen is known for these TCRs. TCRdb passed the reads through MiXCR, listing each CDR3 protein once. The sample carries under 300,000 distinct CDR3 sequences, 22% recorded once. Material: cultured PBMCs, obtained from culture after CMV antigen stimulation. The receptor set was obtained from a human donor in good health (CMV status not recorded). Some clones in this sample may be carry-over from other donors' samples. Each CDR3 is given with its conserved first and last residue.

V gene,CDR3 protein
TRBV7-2,CASSAGTGLYNEQFF
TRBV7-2,CASSRDSGSSYNEQFF
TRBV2,CASSEADGNSPLHF
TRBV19,CASTSNSYEQYF
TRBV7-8,CASSLGQGLTEAFF
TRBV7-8,CASSLVARTSGANVLTF
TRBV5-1,CASSFSSGRAVRTYNEQFF
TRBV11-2,CASSLGGGPQPHTQYF
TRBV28,CASSLARLNTEAFF
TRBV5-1,CASSRTSGNEQFF
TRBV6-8,CASGRDRDYTF
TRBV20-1,CSARPDIAYNEQFF
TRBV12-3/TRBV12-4,CASSLRQGRTGDTEAFF
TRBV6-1,CASSTGWAPGVTGTGNTEAFF
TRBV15,CATSPHTGPGKNTGELFF
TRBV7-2,CASSSPRGGITYEQYF
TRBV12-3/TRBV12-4,CASSLAPVRAGGGGEQFF
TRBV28,CASSLSGLAKETQYF
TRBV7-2,CASSSALGTQYF
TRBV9,CASSAVTDYNEQFF
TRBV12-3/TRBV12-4,CASSLPPGITGELFF
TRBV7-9,CASSSGTKRGEQFF
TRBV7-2,CASGSLGQLNTEAFF
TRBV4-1,CASSQDLTGDTEAFF
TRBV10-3,CAISESTGNYNEQFF
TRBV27,CASSLARGGTEAFF
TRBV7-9,CASSFGGQGPYEQYF
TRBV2,CASSDRENSPLHF
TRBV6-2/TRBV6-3,CASSPVHQAGTQYF
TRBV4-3,CASSRRTSPSGTDTQYF
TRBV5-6,CASSPNGGAGGTEAFF
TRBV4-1,CASSQRLAGGTSQDTQYF
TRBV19,CASSRGANEAFF
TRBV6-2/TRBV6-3,CASRVPQGSQETQYF
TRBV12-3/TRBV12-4,CASSWSGPGYTF
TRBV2,CASSGRDGRSYNEQFF
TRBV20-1,CSARGRSREIYGYTF
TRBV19,CASGALPSGNTIYF
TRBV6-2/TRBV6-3,CASSDPRGQTNTGELFF
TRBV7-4,CASRGQADTQYF
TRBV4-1,CASSQVDMGLVAYNEQFF
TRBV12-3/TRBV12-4,CASRLLSTSGSYEQFF
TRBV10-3,CAISQAVTSTDTQYF
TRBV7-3,CASSLVAGARYEQFF
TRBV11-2,CASSSLRGRGGDQPQHF
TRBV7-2,CASSLGLWTEAFF
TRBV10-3,CAIEDSGSSGELFF
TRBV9,CASSVVGSGNTIYF
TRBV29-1,CSLNMGADTQYF
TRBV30,CAWSSANEQFF
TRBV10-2,CASGGRGTGSFKDEQYF
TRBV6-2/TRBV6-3,CASSLKYNEQFF
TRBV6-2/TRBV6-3,CASSYSSGRVSYNEQFF